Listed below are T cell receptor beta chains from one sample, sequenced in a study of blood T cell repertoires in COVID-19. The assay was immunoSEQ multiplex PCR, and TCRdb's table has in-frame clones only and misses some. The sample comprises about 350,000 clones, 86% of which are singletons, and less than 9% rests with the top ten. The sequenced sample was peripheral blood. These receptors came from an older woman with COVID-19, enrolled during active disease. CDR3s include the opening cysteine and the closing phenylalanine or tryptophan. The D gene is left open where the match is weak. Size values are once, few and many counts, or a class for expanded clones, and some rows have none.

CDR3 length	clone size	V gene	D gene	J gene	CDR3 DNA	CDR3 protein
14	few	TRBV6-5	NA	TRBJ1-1	TGTGCCAGCAGTTCATCAAGCCGGAACACTGAAGCTTTCTTT	CASSSSSRNTEAFF
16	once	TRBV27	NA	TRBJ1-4	TGTGCCAGCAGGAGTTTGACAGGTTTAACTAATGAAAAACTGTTTTTT	CASRSLTGLTNEKLFF
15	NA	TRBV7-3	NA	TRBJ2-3	TGTGCCAGCAGCTCCCTTAGCCGATCCACAGATACGCAGTATTTT	CASSSLSRSTDTQYF
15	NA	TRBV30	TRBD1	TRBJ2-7	TGTGCCTTAACATTTCCCGGGACAGGGGGCTACGAGCAGTACTTC	CALTFPGTGGYEQYF
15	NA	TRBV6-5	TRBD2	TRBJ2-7	TGTGCCAGCAGTTACTCCCTAGCGGGGTCCTACGAGCAGTACTTC	CASSYSLAGSYEQYF
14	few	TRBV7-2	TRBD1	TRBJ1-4	TGTGCCAGCAGCTTTCAGGGGGCTGATGAAAAACTGTTTTTT	CASSFQGADEKLFF
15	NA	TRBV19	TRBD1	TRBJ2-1	TGTGCCAGTAGTATAGGAGGGGGCTCTCTGGATGAGCAGTTCTTC	CASSIGGGSLDEQFF
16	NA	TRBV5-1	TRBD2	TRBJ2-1	TGCGCCAGCAGCCCCGGGACTAGCGGGGCCCATGAGGAGCAGTTCTTC	CASSPGTSGAHEEQFF
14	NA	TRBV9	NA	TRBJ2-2	TGTGCCAGCAGCCCTCGGACTTCGACCGGGGAGCTGTTTTTT	CASSPRTSTGELFF
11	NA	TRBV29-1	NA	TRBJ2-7	TGCAGCATTGCGGGGACCTACGAGCAGTACTTC	CSIAGTYEQYF
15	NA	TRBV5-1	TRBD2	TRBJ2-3	TGCGCCAGCAGTCAGAGCGGGGGAGCCGTGGATACGCAGTATTTT	CASSQSGGAVDTQYF
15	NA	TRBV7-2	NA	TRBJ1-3	TGTGCCAGCAGCATTCAGGGGTCGTACGGAAACACCATATATTTT	CASSIQGSYGNTIYF
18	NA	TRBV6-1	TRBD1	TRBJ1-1	TGTGCCAGCAGTGAAGGTATACCCCGGACAGGGCTAAACACTGAAGCTTTCTTT	CASSEGIPRTGLNTEAFF
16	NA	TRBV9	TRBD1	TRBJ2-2	TGTGCCAGCAGCGCACAATGGACAGGGGATGCGGGGGAGCTGTTTTTT	CASSAQWTGDAGELFF
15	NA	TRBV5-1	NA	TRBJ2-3	TGCGCCAGCAGCTTGACTAGGGCTAGCACAGATACGCAGTATTTT	CASSLTRASTDTQYF
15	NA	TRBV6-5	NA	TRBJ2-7	TGTGCCAGCAGTTACACCGACAGGTCGGGCTACGAGCAGTACTTC	CASSYTDRSGYEQYF
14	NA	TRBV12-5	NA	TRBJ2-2	TGTGCTAGTGGTTTAAGCGGGCGATCCGGGGAGCTGTTTTTT	CASGLSGRSGELFF
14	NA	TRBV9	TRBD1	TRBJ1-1	TGTGCCAGCAGCGCGAGACAGGGGGACACTGAAGCTTTCTTT	CASSARQGDTEAFF
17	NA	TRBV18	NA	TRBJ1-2	TGTGCCAGCTCGCCTCGGGGGACGGCGGAGAAGAACTATGGCTACACCTTC	CASSPRGTAEKNYGYTF
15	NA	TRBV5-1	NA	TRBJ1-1	TGCGCCAGCAGCTTAACGACGGGGGTGAACACTGAAGCTTTCTTT	CASSLTTGVNTEAFF
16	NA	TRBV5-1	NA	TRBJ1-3	TGCGCCAGCAGCTTGGGACACCTAAGCTCTGGAAACACCATATATTTT	CASSLGHLSSGNTIYF
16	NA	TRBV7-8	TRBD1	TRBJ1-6	TGTGCCAGCAGCTCCGAGGACAGGGGATTCAATTCACCCCTCCACTTT	CASSSEDRGFNSPLHF
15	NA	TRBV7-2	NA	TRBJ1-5	TGTGCCAGCAGCTTACAGGACACGGCGAGCCAGCCCCAGCATTTT	CASSLQDTASQPQHF
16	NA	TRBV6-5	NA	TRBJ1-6	TGTGCCAGCAGTTATCATTGGAGCTCCTATAATTCACCCCTCCACTTT	CASSYHWSSYNSPLHF
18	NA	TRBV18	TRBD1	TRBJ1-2	TGTGCCAGCTCACAGAAGCCGGGACAGGGGGCCTTGCTCTTTGGCTACACCTTC	CASSQKPGQGALLFGYTF
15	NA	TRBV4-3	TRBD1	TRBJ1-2	TGCGCCAGCAGCCAAAGGACAGGGTATAACTATGGCTACACCTTC	CASSQRTGYNYGYTF
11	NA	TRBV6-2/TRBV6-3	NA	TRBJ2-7	TGTGCCAGCAGTTACCTTTACGAGCAGTACTTC	CASSYLYEQYF
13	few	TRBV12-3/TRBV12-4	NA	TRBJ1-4	TGTGCCAGCAGGCCGGCGGGCGGAGAAAAACTGTTTTTT	CASRPAGGEKLFF
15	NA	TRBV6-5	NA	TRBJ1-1	TGTGCCAGCAGTTACTCGGGGCAGATTAACACTGAAGCTTTCTTT	CASSYSGQINTEAFF
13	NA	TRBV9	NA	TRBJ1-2	TGTGCCAGCAGCGTATCACAGGGCTGGGGCTACACCTTC	CASSVSQGWGYTF
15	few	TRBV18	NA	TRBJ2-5	TGTGCCAGCTCACCAGGGGTAGCGGTACAAGAGACCCAGTACTTC	CASSPGVAVQETQYF
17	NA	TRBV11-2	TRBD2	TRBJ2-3	TGTGCCAGCAGCTTAACGTTGAGCGGGGGGGGCACAGATACGCAGTATTTT	CASSLTLSGGGTDTQYF
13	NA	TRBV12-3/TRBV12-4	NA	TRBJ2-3	TGTGCCAGCAGACCCACTAGCACAGATACGCAGTATTTT	CASRPTSTDTQYF
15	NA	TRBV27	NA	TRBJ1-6	TGTGCCAGCAGTTTCCAGGGCCCCTATAATTCACCCCTCCACTTT	CASSFQGPYNSPLHF
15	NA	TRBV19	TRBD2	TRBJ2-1	TGTGCCAGTAGTATAGTAAGCGGGGGGGCCGTTGAGCAGTTCTTC	CASSIVSGGAVEQFF
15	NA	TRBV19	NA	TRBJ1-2	TGTGCCAGTACGTTTCCAGGGACACCAAACTATGGCTACACCTTC	CASTFPGTPNYGYTF
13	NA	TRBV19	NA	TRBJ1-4	TGTGCCAGTAGTAGACAGAATAATGAAAAACTGTTTTTT	CASSRQNNEKLFF
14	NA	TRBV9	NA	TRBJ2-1	TGTGCCAGCAGCGACGGGACAATGGGCAATGAGCAGTTCTTC	CASSDGTMGNEQFF
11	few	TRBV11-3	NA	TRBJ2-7	TGTGCCAGCAGCCCCGGTTTGGAGCAGTACTTC	CASSPGLEQYF
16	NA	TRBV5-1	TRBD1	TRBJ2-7	TGCGCCAGCAGCTTTCGGACAGGGGGCAACCTTAACGAGCAGTACTTC	CASSFRTGGNLNEQYF